This T cell receptor beta chain was found in a study of cytomegalovirus exposure and HLA in healthy donors. Study-level findings and limits: The likely origin of a cluster of highly shared sequence variants was a sequencing artifact.

Remarks on this clone: What it recognizes is unknown.

PCR involved 60 Vbeta and 13 Jbeta primers. Assay: immunoSEQ multiplex PCR; the TCRdb copy retains only in-frame clones and omits some. This sample's table reports 65,000 to 80,000 clones. Germline loops: CDR1 SGHKS, CDR2 YYEKEE (reference sequence). Trimming stripped 3 bases from V and 11 bases from J, with 14 bases between. This CDR3 spans 12 amino acids. V is TRBV5-5 and J is TRBJ1-1, with D perhaps matching TRBD1 (6 bases). The sequencing input was PBMCs. The source is a man between 25 and 39 years old in good health and CMV-seronegative. CDR3 loop: CASSSEGGRAFF. The CDR3 DNA reads as TGTGCCAGCAGCTCGGAGGGGGGGCGGGCTTTCTTT.